Reported below is one T cell receptor beta chain. TCRdb's copy holds only in-frame clones and misses some; the assay was immunoSEQ multiplex PCR. Of some 140,000 clones listed, approximately 87% were seen once; the top ten hold 5.5% to 6%. The sample belongs to a study of T cell responses to AZD1222 COVID-19 vaccine. J was trimmed by 5 bases and V by 3 bases; bases with no gene match: 4. Germline V gives CDR1 SGHNT, CDR2 YENEEA. The CDR3 spans 15 residues. The sequence was obtained from an adult in good health. The V gene is TRBV11-3, the J gene TRBJ2-1; TRBD1 matches 10 bases. The specimen comprised peripheral blood, sampled on day 0 of MenACWY control vaccination. The CDR3 DNA reads TGTGCCAGCAGCTTTCCGGGACAGGGGCACAATGAGCAGTTCTTC. It is translated as CASSFPGQGHNEQFF.